Reported below is one T cell receptor (beta chain). No antigen is known for it. The data stem from a study of cytomegalovirus exposure and HLA in healthy donors. Whole-study context: In a later analysis, it was reported that the roughly 120 validation repertoires had been produced on the same platform as the 670 or so repertoires belonging to the first cohort.

The method was immunoSEQ multiplex PCR; TCRdb's version includes in-frame clones alone and lacks a portion of them. The data contain about 260,000 clones, roughly 88% of them singletons. The study, taken as a whole, reports: With high specificity and sensitivity, the classifier reportedly diagnosed cytomegalovirus status. Rarity held for most TCR sequences, but there were some public TCRs that occurred in many donors. The study flagged approximately 180 TCR beta chains as cytomegalovirus-associated.

Germline V gene data show CDR1 as SGHNT and CDR2 as YYREEE (reference sequence). V lost 4 bases to trimming and J lost 3 bases; unmatched junction nucleotides: 6. The CDR3 spans 15 residues. The chain links TRBV5-4 to TRBJ2-3, with 9 bases fitting TRBD2. The receptor was isolated from a woman in her 30s in good health and CMV-seronegative. The sample taken for sequencing was PBMCs. The CDR3 here is CASSPVSGRTDTQYF. The CDR3 bases are TGTGCCAGCAGCCCAGTTAGCGGGAGAACAGATACGCAGTATTTT.